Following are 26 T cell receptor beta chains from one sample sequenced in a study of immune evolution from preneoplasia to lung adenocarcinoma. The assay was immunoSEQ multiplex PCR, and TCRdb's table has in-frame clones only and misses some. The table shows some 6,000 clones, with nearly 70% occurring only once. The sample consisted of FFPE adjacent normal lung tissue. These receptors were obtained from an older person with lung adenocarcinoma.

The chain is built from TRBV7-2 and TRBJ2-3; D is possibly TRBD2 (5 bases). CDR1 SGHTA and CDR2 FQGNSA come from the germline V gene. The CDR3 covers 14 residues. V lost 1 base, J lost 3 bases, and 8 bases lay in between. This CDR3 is CASSLVEGTDTQYF. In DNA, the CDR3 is TGTGCCAGCAGCTTAGTAGAGGGAACAGATACGCAGTATTTT.

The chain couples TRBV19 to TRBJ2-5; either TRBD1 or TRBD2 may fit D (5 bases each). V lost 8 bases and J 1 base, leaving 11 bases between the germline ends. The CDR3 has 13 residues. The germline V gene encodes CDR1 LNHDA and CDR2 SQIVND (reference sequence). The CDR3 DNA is TGTGCCAGTGGGGACGGCCTCCAAGAGACCCAGTACTTC. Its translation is CASGDGLQETQYF. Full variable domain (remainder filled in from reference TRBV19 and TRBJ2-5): DGGITQSPKYLFRKEGQNVTLSCEQNLNHDAMYWYRQDPGQGLRLIYYSQIVNDFQKGDIAEGYSVSREKKESFPLTVTSAQKNPTAFYLCASGDGLQETQYFGPGTRLLVL.

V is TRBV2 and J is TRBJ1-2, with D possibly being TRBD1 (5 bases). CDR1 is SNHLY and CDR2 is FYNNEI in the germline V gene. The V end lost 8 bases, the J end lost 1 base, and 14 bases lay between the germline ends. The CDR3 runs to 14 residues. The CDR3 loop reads CASQTEPINYGYTF. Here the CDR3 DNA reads TGTGCCAGCCAGACAGAGCCAATTAACTATGGCTACACCTTC.

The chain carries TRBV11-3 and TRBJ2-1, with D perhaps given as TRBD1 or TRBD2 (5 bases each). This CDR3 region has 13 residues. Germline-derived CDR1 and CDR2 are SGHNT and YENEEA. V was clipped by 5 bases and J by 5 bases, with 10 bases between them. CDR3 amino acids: CASSQGPDNEQFF. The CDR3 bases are TGTGCCAGCAGCCAGGGACCTGACAATGAGCAGTTCTTC.

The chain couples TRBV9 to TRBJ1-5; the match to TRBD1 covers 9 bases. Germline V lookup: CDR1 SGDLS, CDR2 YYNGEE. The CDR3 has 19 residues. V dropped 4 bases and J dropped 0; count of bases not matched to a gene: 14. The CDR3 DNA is TGTGCCAGCAGCTCACGGACAGGGGCGAAGCATTATAGCAATCAGCCCCAGCATTTT. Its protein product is CASSSRTGAKHYSNQPQHF.

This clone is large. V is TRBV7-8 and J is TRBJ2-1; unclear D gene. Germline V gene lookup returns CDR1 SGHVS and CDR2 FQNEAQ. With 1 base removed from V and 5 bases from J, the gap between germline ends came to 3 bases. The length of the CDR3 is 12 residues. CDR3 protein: CASSLGNNEQFF. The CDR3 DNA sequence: TGTGCCAGCAGCTTAGGTAACAATGAGCAGTTCTTC.

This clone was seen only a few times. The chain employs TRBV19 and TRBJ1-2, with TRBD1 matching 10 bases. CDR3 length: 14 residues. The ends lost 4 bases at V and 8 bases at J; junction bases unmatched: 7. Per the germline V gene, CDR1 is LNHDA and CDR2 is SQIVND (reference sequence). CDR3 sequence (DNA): TGTGCCAGTAGTACCGACAGGGGGCTGGAGGGCTACACCTTC. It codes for CASSTDRGLEGYTF.

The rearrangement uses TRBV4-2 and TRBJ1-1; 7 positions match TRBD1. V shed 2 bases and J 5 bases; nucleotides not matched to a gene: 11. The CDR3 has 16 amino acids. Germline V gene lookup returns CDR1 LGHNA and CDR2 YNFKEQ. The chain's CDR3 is CASSQPNPTGSTEAFF. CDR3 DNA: TGTGCCAGCAGCCAACCCAACCCGACAGGGAGTACTGAAGCTTTCTTT.

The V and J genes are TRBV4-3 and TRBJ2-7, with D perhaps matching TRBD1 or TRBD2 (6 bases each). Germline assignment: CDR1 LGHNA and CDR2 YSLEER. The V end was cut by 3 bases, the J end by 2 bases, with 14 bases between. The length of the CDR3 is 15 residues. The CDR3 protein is CASSQIWGATYEQYF. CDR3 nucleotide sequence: TGCGCCAGCAGCCAGATCTGGGGGGCCACCTACGAGCAGTACTTC.

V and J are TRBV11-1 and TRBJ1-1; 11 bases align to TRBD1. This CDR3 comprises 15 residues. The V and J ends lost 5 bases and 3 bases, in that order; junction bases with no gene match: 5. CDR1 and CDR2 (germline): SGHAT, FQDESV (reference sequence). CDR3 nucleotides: TGTGCCAGCAGCCCCCGGGACAGGGGGGACACTGAAGCTTTCTTT. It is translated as CASSPRDRGDTEAFF.

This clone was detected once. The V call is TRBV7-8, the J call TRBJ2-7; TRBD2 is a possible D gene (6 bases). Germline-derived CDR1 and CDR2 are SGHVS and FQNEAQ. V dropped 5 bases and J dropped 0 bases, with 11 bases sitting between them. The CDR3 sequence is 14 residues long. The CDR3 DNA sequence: TGTGCCAGCAGCGTACCCGGGAGCTCCTACGAGCAGTACTTC. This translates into CASSVPGSSYEQYF.

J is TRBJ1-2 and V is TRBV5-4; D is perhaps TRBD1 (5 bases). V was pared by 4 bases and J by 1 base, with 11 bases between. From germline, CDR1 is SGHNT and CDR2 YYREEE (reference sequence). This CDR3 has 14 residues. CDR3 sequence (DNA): TGTGCCAGCAGCGGCGGGGCTTTTAACTATGGCTACACCTTC. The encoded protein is CASSGGAFNYGYTF.

CDR3 protein: CASTNLGGPQPQHF. The CDR3 region has the DNA TGTGCCAGCACCAATTTAGGGGGTCCCCAGCCCCAGCATTTT. The V and J genes are TRBV28 and TRBJ1-5, with a tentative D call TRBD1 (6 bases). Trimming shortened V by 7 bases and J by 7 bases, and 17 bases separated the two germline ends. Germline loops: CDR1 MDHEN, CDR2 SYDVKM. The CDR3 covers 14 residues.

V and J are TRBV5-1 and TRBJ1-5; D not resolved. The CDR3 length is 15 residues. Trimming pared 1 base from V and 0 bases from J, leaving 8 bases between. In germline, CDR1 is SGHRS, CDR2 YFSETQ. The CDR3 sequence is CASSLTGGSNQPQHF. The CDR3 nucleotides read TGCGCCAGCAGCTTGACTGGAGGTAGCAATCAGCCCCAGCATTTT.

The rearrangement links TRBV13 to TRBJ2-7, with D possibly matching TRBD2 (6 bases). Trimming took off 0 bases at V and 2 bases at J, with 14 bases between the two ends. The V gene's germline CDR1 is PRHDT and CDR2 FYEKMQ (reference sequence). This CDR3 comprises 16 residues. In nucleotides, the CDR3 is TGTGCCAGCAGCTTAGGTGGAGGGACGGGGCCCTACGAGCAGTACTTC. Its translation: CASSLGGGTGPYEQYF.

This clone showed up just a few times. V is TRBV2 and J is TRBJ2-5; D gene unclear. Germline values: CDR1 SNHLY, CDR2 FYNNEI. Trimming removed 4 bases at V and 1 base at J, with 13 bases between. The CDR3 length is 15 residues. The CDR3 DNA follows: TGTGCCAGCAGTGGGGCTCTCGGCAGCCAAGAGACCCAGTACTTC. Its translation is CASSGALGSQETQYF.

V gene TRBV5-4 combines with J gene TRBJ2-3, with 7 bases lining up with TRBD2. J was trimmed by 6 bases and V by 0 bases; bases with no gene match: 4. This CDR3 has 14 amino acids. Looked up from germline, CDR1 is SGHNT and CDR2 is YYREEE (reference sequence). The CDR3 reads CASSLGTSDDTQYF. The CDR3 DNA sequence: TGTGCCAGCAGCTTGGGGACTAGTGACGATACGCAGTATTTT.

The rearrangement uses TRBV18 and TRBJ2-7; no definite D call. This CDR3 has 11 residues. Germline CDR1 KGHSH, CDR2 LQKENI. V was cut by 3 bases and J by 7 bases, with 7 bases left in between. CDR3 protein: CASSPGEEQYF. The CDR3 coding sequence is TGTGCCAGCTCACCGGGTGAGGAGCAGTACTTC.

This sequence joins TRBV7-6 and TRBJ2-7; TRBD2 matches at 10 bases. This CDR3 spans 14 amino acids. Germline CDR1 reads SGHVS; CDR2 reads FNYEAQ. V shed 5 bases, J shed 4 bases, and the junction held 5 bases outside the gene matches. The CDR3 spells CASSLSGGAYEQYF. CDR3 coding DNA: TGTGCCAGCAGCCTGAGCGGGGGGGCGTACGAGCAGTACTTC.

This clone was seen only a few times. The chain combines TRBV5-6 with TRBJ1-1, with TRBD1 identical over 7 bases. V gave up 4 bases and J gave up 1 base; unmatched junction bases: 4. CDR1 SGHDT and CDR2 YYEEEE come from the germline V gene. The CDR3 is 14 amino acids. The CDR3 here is CASSTWTGNTEAFF. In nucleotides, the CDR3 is TGTGCCAGCAGCACGTGGACAGGGAACACTGAAGCTTTCTTT.

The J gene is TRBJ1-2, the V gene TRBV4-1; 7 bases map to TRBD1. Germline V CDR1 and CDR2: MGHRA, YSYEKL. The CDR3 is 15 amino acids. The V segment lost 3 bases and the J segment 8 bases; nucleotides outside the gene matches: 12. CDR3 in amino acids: CASSQPDREAKGYTF. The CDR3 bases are TGCGCCAGCAGCCAGCCAGACAGGGAGGCGAAGGGCTACACCTTC.

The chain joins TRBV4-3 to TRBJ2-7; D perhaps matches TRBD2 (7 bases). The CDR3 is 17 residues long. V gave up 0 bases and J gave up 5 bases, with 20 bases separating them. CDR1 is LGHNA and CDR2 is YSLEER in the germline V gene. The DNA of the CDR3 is TGCGCCAGCAGCCAAGATCTAGGTGGGGGGGGCCGGGACGAGCAGTACTTC. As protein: CASSQDLGGGGRDEQYF.

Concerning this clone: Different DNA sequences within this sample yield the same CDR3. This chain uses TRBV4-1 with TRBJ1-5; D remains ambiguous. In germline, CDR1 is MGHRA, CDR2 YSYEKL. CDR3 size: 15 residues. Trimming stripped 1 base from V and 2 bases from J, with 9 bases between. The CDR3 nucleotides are TGCGCCAGCAGCCAAGCGGACGGGGGCAATCAGCCCCAGCATTTT. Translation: CASSQADGGNQPQHF.

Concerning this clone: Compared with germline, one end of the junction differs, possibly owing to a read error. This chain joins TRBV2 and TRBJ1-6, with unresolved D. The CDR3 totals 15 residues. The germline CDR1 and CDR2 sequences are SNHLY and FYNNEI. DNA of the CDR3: TGTGCCAGCAGAGAAGCGACGGAGCCTAATTCACCCCTCCACTTT. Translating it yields CASREATEPNSPLHF.

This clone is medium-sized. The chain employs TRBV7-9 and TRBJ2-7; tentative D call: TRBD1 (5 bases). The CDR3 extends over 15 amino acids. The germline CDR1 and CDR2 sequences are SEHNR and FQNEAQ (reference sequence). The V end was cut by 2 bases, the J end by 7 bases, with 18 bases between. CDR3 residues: CASSLSSSRDIEQYF. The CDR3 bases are TGTGCCAGCAGCTTAAGTTCCTCCAGGGATATTGAGCAGTACTTC.

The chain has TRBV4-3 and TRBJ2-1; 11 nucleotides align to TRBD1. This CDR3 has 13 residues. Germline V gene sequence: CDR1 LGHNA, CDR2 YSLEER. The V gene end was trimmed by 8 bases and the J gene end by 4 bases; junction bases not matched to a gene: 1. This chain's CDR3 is CASGDRGYNEQFF. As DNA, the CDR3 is TGCGCCAGCGGGGACAGGGGGTACAATGAGCAGTTCTTC.